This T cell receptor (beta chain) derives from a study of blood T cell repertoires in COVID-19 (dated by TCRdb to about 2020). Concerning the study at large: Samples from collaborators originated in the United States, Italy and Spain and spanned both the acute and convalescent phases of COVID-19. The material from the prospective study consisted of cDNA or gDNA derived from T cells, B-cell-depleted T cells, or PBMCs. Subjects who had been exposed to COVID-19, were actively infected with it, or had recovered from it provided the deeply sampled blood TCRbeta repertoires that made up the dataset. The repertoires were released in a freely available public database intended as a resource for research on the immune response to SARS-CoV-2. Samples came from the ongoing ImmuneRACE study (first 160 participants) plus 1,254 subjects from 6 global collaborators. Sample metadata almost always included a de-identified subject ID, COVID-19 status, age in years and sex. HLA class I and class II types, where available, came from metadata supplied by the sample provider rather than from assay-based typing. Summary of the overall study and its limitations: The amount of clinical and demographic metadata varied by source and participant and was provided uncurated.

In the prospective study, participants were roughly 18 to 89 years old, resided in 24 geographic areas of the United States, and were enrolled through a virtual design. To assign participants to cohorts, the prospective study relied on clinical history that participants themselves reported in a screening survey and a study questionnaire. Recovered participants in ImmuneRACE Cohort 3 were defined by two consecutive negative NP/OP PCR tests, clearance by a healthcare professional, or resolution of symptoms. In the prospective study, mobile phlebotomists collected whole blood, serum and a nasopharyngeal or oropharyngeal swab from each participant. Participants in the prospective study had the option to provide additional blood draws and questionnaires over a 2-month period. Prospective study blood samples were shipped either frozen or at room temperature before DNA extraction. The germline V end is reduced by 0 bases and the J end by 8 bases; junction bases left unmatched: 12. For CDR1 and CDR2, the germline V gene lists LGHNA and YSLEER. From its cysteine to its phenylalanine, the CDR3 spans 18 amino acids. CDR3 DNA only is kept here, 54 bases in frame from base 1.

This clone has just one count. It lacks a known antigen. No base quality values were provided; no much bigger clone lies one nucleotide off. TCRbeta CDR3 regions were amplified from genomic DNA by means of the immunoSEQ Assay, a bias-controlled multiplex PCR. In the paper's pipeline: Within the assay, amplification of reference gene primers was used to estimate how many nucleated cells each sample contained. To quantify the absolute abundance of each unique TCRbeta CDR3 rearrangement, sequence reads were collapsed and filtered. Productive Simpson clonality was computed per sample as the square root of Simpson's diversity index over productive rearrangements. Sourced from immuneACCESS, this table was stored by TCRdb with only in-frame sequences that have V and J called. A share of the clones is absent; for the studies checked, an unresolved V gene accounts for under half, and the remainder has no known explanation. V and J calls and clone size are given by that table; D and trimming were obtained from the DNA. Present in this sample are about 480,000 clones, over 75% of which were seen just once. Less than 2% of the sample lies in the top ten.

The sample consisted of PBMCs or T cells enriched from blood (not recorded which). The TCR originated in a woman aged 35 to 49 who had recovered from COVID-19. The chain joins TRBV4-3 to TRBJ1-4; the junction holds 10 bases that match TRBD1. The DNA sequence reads TGCGCCAGCAGCCAAGACTTTGCTCGGGCGGACAGGGGGGAAAAACTGTTTTTT. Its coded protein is CASSQDFARADRGEKLFF.